This T cell receptor (beta chain) was sequenced during a study of blood T cell repertoires in COVID-19. Study context: Sources were T cells, B-cell-depleted T cells, or PBMCs; the material itself was cDNA or gDNA.

This study enrolled people aged about 18 to 100 from around 25 US geographic areas. Assignment of participants to cohorts was predicated upon participant-reported clinical history. All recovered Cohort 3 donors got two negative PCRs, got clearance, or saw symptom resolution. TCRdb's table, derived via immunoSEQ multiplex PCR, lists solely in-frame clones and lacks some. Here the sample spans approximately 240,000 clones, 90% to 95% being singletons. Turning to this clone: No conserved phenylalanine or tryptophan ends this CDR3, so it is likely a read error. The DNA is omitted, as the CDR3 cannot be located on it reliably, and the CDR3 follows TCRdb's listing.

The sequence was collected from a woman aged 18-30 years who had recovered from COVID-19. The sample comprised PBMCs or T cells enriched from blood (not recorded which).

CDR3 protein: CASSLGSGPPGPL. The chain recombines TRBV5-6 with TRBJ1-1. The CDR3 adds up to 13 amino acids, both ends counted. In germline, CDR1 is SGHDT, CDR2 YYEEEE.